Presented here are 5 T cell receptor beta chains from one specimen sequenced in a study of shared clonotypes between healthy human individuals. Using immunoSEQ multiplex PCR, the repertoire was profiled, and TCRdb retains in-frame clones only, with some absent. Here the sample spans roughly 500,000 clones, around 73% being singletons. The specimen sequenced was PBMCs. Every receptor here comes from a woman between 40 and 55 years old in good health. Some clones in this sample may be carry-over from other donors' samples.

This clone was seen repeatedly, ten times or more. The same CDR3 is also encoded by other DNA sequences in this sample. This chain connects TRBV6-6 to TRBJ2-2; D is perhaps TRBD2 (5 bases). The CDR3 runs to 16 residues. Trimming left V 0 bases short and J 2 bases short, with 10 bases between. Germline V CDR1 and CDR2: MNHNY, SVGAGI (reference sequence). Written as DNA, the CDR3 is TGTGCCAGCAGTTACTCGACCGGGAAAAACACCGGGGAGCTGTTTTTT. Translated, it gives CASSYSTGKNTGELFF.

This clone was seen a few times. The chain is built from TRBV29-1 and TRBJ2-5; 8 bases agree with TRBD1. Germline V CDR1 and CDR2: SQVTM, ANQGSEA. V lost 6 bases and J lost 2; bases outside the gene matches: 5. CDR3 length equals 13 residues. The DNA of the CDR3 is TGCAGCGTCGGGACAGGCCTACAAGAGACCCAGTACTTC. Its protein product is CSVGTGLQETQYF.

The chain employs TRBV9 and TRBJ2-1; TRBD2 matches at 10 bases. CDR3 length: 15 amino acids. The V segment lost 3 bases and the J segment 5 bases; nucleotides outside the gene matches: 5. Germline CDR1 and CDR2: SGDLS and YYNGEE. The CDR3, as DNA: TGTGCCAGCAGCGAGGGGACTAGCGCCCACAATGAGCAGTTCTTC. Translation gives CASSEGTSAHNEQFF.

Remarks on this clone: This sample also contains other DNA sequences that code for the same CDR3. V is TRBV7-2 and J is TRBJ2-6; 9 nucleotides match TRBD2. The CDR3 has 16 residues. The V and J ends lost 6 bases and 4 bases, in that order; junction bases with no gene match: 7. CDR1 and CDR2 (germline): SGHTA, FQGNSA. CDR3 protein: CASSLGLASGANVLTF. The CDR3 DNA follows: TGTGCCAGCAGTCTGGGACTAGCATCCGGGGCCAACGTCCTGACTTTC.

The chain couples TRBV6-5 to TRBJ2-5; D possibly matches TRBD1 or TRBD2 (5 bases each). This CDR3 contains 14 residues. Trimming took 6 bases from V and 3 from J, leaving 14 bases between them. CDR1 and CDR2 from the germline V gene are MNHEY and SVGAGI. The DNA of the CDR3 is TGTGCCAGCAGAAGGGACGCCATGAAAGAGACCCAGTACTTC. Encoded protein: CASRRDAMKETQYF.